The 20 T cell receptor beta chains in this list originate from one sample, sequenced in a study of T-cell memory formation after mild COVID-19. From the 5' RACE reads, TCRdb called clonotypes with MiXCR, one entry per CDR3 protein. The table records hundreds of thousands of distinct CDR3 sequences, 15% to 20% of them present only once. Material: PBMCs or a T cell subset sorted from them (not recorded which). These receptors came from an adult woman who had mild COVID-19 (a few samples of this study predate the infection). Cell type and time point are not known.

This clonotype was detected only a few times. The chain combines TRBV4-3 with TRBJ2-1; 7 bases are shared with TRBD2. Germline lookup yields CDR1 LGHNA and CDR2 YSLEER. V gave up 4 bases and J gave up 2 bases; unmatched junction bases: 14. This CDR3 is built from 18 residues. CDR3 nucleotide sequence: TGCGCCAGCAGCCCATACTTTACTAGCGAGGTCCCCTACAATGAGCAGTTCTTC. As protein: CASSPYFTSEVPYNEQFF.

The rearrangement uses TRBV5-1 and TRBJ1-2; D ambiguous. Germline CDR1 and CDR2: SGHRS and YFSETQ. The CDR3 is 11 residues long. Trimming stripped 7 bases from V and 1 base from J, with 5 bases between. CDR3 amino acids: CASSGNYGYTF. CDR3 in DNA: TGCGCCAGCTCCGGTAACTATGGCTACACCTTC. The full variable domain, completed using reference TRBV5-1 and TRBJ1-2, is KAGVTQTPRYLIKTRGQQVTLSCSPISGHRSVSWYQQTPGQGLQFLFEYFSETQRNKGNFPGRFSGRQFSNSRSEMNVSTLELGDSALYLCASSGNYGYTFGSGTRLTVV.

The genes are TRBV6-5 and TRBJ1-5; D not certain. V lost 6 bases, J lost 4 bases, and 13 bases lay in between. Germline CDR1 and CDR2: MNHEY and SVGAGI. There are 14 residues in the CDR3. CDR3 in amino acids: CASRDGRRNQPQHF. The DNA for the CDR3 is TGTGCCAGCAGGGATGGACGACGTAATCAGCCCCAGCATTTT.

V usage is TRBV10-3 and J usage is TRBJ2-1; D is possibly TRBD2 (6 bases). Germline assignment: CDR1 ENHRY and CDR2 SYGVKD. V dropped 7 bases and J dropped 2 bases, with 12 bases sitting between them. The CDR3 is 14 residues long. Here the CDR3 DNA reads TGTGCCATCAAAGGGGACTCAGCCTACAATGAGCAGTTCTTC. It yields the protein CAIKGDSAYNEQFF.

This clonotype was detected only a few times. The chain carries TRBV4-1 and TRBJ2-2, with TRBD1 matching over 9 bases. Losses at the gene ends were 6 bases for V and 4 bases for J; bases not matched to a gene: 9. There are 16 residues in the CDR3. Germline V gene data show CDR1 as MGHRA and CDR2 as YSYEKL. The CDR3: CASRPHGTGTTGELFF. Here the CDR3 DNA reads TGCGCCAGCAGGCCTCACGGGACAGGGACCACCGGGGAGCTGTTTTTT.

A few counts support this clonotype. The chain uses TRBV15 and TRBJ2-7; a possible D gene is TRBD2 (6 bases). Germline CDR1 reads LNHNV; CDR2 reads YYDKDF (reference sequence). The V end was cut by 6 bases, the J end by 4 bases, with 16 bases between. The CDR3 is 14 residues long. The CDR3 is CATSTRGGSYEQYF. The CDR3, as DNA: TGTGCCACCAGTACTAGAGGAGGGAGTTACGAGCAGTACTTC.

This clonotype came up a few times. The chain carries TRBV10-3 and TRBJ2-7, with D perhaps matching TRBD2 (8 bases). CDR3 length: 16 amino acids. The germline V gene encodes CDR1 ENHRY and CDR2 SYGVKD. V gave up 0 bases and J gave up 6 bases, with 18 bases separating them. The CDR3 reads CAISESAGGTGAEQYF. CDR3 DNA sequence: TGTGCCATCAGTGAGTCGGCGGGGGGAACAGGGGCCGAGCAGTACTTC.

This clonotype was counted between two and nine times. This chain joins TRBV7-9 and TRBJ2-1; the match to TRBD2 covers 8 bases. Unmatched junction bases numbered 3, after V lost 2 bases and J lost 6 bases. The CDR3 covers 14 residues. Germline values: CDR1 SEHNR, CDR2 FQNEAQ (reference sequence). CDR3 sequence: CASSLSGSTNEQFF. CDR3 DNA sequence: TGTGCCAGCAGCTTAAGCGGGAGCACCAATGAGCAGTTCTTC. Variable domain in full (rest from reference TRBV7-9 and TRBJ2-1): DTGVSQNPRHKITKRGQNVTFRCDPISEHNRLYWYRQTLGQGPEFLTYFQNEAQLEKSRLLSDRFSAERPKGSFSTLEIQRTEQGDSAMYLCASSLSGSTNEQFFGPGTRLTVL.

Only a few counts were recorded for this clonotype. This chain connects TRBV6-4 to TRBJ2-1; possible D gene TRBD1, 5 bases. Germline V gene sequence: CDR1 MRHNA, CDR2 SNTAGT. V lost 5 bases and J lost 5, with 19 bases in between. The CDR3 has 16 residues. DNA of the CDR3: TGTGCCAGCAGTCCCTACGTGGGGCCTCCCGACAATGAGCAGTTCTTC. Amino acids: CASSPYVGPPDNEQFF.

This clonotype was seen only once. The chain combines TRBV6-1 with TRBJ2-7, with 7 bases that match TRBD1. The CDR3 spans 15 residues. Trimming at V came to 7 bases and at J to 3 bases, leaving 12 bases not matched to a gene. Germline CDR1 and CDR2: MNHNS and SASEGT. Here the CDR3 DNA reads TGTGCCAGCAAGTCACAGGGGTCCCCCTACTACGAGCAGTACTTC. It specifies CASKSQGSPYYEQYF.

There are a few counts of this clonotype. The rearrangement joins TRBV10-3 to TRBJ2-2; D is undetermined. The CDR3 loop spans 13 amino acids. From germline, CDR1 is ENHRY and CDR2 SYGVKD. V was shortened by 8 bases and J by 0 bases, with 7 bases between the two germline ends. As DNA, the CDR3 is TGTGCCATCGGTCCACCGAACACCGGGGAGCTGTTTTTT. Residues: CAIGPPNTGELFF.

V is TRBV12-3 or TRBV12-4 and J is TRBJ1-4; D gene unclear. This CDR3 comprises 14 residues. The V end lost 5 bases, the J end lost 8 bases, and 15 bases lay between the germline ends. The CDR3 bases are TGTGCCAGCAGTCCAACCGAATACAGAGAAAAACTGTTTTTT. Its translation is CASSPTEYREKLFF.

In this sample, this clonotype turned up many times. The rearrangement joins TRBV6-2 or TRBV6-3 to TRBJ2-1, with a weak D call TRBD1 (5 bases). This CDR3 is built from 14 residues. Trimming took 7 bases from V and 6 from J, leaving 16 bases between them. The germline V gene has CDR1 MNHEY and CDR2 SVGEGT. Here the CDR3 DNA reads TGTGCCAGCAAGCAGGGCCCAGGTAGCAATGAGCAGTTCTTC. It translates to CASKQGPGSNEQFF.

The chain combines TRBV30 with TRBJ2-7; D unclear. CDR1 is GTSNPN, CDR2 SVGIG, per germline (reference sequence). CDR3 length equals 11 residues. V was trimmed by 1 base and J by 3 bases, leaving 4 bases between them. CDR3 residues: CAWSAFYEQYF. The CDR3 coding sequence is TGTGCCTGGAGTGCTTTCTACGAGCAGTACTTC. Filled out from reference TRBV30 and TRBJ2-7, the complete variable domain reads SQTIHQWPATLVQPVGSPLSLECTVEGTSNPNLYWYRQAAGRGLQLLFYSVGIGQISSEVPQNLSASRPQDRQFILSSKKLLLSDSGFYLCAWSAFYEQYFGPGTRLTVT.

The chain carries TRBV5-1 and TRBJ2-3; TRBD2 matches at 7 bases. The CDR3 length is 15 residues. CDR1 is SGHRS and CDR2 is YFSETQ in the germline V gene. J was trimmed by 2 bases and V by 1 base; bases with no gene match: 4. CDR3 protein: CASSLKRGFTDTQYF. For the CDR3, the DNA is TGCGCCAGCAGCTTGAAGCGGGGATTCACAGATACGCAGTATTTT.

This clonotype has just a few counts. The chain recombines TRBV5-6 with TRBJ1-6, with TRBD1 matching 7 bases. Germline CDR1 and CDR2: SGHDT and YYEEEE. The trim removed 5 bases at V and 10 bases at J, leaving 12 bases unmatched. This CDR3 has 15 amino acids. The CDR3 nucleotides are TGTGCCAGCAGTCGGACAGGCCTCTGGAGGTCACCCCTCCACTTT. Amino acids: CASSRTGLWRSPLHF.

This clonotype has only one observation. The chain combines TRBV20-1 with TRBJ2-3, with 7 bases lining up with TRBD2. The CDR3 runs to 16 residues. V shed 2 bases, J shed 2 bases, and the junction held 10 bases outside the gene matches. Germline V gives CDR1 DFQATT, CDR2 SNEGSKA (reference sequence). The CDR3 loop reads CSARPHTGGFTDTQYF. The CDR3 DNA is TGCAGTGCTAGACCCCATACGGGGGGATTCACAGATACGCAGTATTTT.

This clonotype was seen repeatedly, ten times or more. The V call is TRBV7-2, the J call TRBJ2-7; TRBD1 matches at 9 bases. Germline-derived CDR1 and CDR2 are SGHTA and FQGNSA. The V segment lost 4 bases and the J segment 2 bases; nucleotides outside the gene matches: 6. CDR3 length: 15 residues. The CDR3 region is CASSWGQGIPYEQYF. The DNA for the CDR3 is TGTGCCAGCAGCTGGGGACAGGGTATCCCCTACGAGCAGTACTTC.

The chain couples TRBV20-1 to TRBJ1-6, with D hard to call. Trimming cost V 5 bases and J 13 bases, with 18 bases left between them. The CDR3 runs 13 residues. Per the germline V gene, CDR1 is DFQATT and CDR2 is SNEGSKA (reference sequence). DNA of the CDR3: TGCAGTGCTTTTGACCAAACGAGGTGGCCCCTCCACTTT. It specifies CSAFDQTRWPLHF.

This clonotype has only a few counts. The chain recombines TRBV7-9 with TRBJ1-1, with no clear D. Looked up from germline, CDR1 is SEHNR and CDR2 is FQNEAQ (reference sequence). There are 15 residues in the CDR3. V lost 1 base, J lost 1 base, and 10 bases lay in between. The CDR3 protein is CASSLEIGWNTEAFF. The CDR3 DNA is TGTGCCAGCAGCTTAGAGATAGGGTGGAACACTGAAGCTTTCTTT.